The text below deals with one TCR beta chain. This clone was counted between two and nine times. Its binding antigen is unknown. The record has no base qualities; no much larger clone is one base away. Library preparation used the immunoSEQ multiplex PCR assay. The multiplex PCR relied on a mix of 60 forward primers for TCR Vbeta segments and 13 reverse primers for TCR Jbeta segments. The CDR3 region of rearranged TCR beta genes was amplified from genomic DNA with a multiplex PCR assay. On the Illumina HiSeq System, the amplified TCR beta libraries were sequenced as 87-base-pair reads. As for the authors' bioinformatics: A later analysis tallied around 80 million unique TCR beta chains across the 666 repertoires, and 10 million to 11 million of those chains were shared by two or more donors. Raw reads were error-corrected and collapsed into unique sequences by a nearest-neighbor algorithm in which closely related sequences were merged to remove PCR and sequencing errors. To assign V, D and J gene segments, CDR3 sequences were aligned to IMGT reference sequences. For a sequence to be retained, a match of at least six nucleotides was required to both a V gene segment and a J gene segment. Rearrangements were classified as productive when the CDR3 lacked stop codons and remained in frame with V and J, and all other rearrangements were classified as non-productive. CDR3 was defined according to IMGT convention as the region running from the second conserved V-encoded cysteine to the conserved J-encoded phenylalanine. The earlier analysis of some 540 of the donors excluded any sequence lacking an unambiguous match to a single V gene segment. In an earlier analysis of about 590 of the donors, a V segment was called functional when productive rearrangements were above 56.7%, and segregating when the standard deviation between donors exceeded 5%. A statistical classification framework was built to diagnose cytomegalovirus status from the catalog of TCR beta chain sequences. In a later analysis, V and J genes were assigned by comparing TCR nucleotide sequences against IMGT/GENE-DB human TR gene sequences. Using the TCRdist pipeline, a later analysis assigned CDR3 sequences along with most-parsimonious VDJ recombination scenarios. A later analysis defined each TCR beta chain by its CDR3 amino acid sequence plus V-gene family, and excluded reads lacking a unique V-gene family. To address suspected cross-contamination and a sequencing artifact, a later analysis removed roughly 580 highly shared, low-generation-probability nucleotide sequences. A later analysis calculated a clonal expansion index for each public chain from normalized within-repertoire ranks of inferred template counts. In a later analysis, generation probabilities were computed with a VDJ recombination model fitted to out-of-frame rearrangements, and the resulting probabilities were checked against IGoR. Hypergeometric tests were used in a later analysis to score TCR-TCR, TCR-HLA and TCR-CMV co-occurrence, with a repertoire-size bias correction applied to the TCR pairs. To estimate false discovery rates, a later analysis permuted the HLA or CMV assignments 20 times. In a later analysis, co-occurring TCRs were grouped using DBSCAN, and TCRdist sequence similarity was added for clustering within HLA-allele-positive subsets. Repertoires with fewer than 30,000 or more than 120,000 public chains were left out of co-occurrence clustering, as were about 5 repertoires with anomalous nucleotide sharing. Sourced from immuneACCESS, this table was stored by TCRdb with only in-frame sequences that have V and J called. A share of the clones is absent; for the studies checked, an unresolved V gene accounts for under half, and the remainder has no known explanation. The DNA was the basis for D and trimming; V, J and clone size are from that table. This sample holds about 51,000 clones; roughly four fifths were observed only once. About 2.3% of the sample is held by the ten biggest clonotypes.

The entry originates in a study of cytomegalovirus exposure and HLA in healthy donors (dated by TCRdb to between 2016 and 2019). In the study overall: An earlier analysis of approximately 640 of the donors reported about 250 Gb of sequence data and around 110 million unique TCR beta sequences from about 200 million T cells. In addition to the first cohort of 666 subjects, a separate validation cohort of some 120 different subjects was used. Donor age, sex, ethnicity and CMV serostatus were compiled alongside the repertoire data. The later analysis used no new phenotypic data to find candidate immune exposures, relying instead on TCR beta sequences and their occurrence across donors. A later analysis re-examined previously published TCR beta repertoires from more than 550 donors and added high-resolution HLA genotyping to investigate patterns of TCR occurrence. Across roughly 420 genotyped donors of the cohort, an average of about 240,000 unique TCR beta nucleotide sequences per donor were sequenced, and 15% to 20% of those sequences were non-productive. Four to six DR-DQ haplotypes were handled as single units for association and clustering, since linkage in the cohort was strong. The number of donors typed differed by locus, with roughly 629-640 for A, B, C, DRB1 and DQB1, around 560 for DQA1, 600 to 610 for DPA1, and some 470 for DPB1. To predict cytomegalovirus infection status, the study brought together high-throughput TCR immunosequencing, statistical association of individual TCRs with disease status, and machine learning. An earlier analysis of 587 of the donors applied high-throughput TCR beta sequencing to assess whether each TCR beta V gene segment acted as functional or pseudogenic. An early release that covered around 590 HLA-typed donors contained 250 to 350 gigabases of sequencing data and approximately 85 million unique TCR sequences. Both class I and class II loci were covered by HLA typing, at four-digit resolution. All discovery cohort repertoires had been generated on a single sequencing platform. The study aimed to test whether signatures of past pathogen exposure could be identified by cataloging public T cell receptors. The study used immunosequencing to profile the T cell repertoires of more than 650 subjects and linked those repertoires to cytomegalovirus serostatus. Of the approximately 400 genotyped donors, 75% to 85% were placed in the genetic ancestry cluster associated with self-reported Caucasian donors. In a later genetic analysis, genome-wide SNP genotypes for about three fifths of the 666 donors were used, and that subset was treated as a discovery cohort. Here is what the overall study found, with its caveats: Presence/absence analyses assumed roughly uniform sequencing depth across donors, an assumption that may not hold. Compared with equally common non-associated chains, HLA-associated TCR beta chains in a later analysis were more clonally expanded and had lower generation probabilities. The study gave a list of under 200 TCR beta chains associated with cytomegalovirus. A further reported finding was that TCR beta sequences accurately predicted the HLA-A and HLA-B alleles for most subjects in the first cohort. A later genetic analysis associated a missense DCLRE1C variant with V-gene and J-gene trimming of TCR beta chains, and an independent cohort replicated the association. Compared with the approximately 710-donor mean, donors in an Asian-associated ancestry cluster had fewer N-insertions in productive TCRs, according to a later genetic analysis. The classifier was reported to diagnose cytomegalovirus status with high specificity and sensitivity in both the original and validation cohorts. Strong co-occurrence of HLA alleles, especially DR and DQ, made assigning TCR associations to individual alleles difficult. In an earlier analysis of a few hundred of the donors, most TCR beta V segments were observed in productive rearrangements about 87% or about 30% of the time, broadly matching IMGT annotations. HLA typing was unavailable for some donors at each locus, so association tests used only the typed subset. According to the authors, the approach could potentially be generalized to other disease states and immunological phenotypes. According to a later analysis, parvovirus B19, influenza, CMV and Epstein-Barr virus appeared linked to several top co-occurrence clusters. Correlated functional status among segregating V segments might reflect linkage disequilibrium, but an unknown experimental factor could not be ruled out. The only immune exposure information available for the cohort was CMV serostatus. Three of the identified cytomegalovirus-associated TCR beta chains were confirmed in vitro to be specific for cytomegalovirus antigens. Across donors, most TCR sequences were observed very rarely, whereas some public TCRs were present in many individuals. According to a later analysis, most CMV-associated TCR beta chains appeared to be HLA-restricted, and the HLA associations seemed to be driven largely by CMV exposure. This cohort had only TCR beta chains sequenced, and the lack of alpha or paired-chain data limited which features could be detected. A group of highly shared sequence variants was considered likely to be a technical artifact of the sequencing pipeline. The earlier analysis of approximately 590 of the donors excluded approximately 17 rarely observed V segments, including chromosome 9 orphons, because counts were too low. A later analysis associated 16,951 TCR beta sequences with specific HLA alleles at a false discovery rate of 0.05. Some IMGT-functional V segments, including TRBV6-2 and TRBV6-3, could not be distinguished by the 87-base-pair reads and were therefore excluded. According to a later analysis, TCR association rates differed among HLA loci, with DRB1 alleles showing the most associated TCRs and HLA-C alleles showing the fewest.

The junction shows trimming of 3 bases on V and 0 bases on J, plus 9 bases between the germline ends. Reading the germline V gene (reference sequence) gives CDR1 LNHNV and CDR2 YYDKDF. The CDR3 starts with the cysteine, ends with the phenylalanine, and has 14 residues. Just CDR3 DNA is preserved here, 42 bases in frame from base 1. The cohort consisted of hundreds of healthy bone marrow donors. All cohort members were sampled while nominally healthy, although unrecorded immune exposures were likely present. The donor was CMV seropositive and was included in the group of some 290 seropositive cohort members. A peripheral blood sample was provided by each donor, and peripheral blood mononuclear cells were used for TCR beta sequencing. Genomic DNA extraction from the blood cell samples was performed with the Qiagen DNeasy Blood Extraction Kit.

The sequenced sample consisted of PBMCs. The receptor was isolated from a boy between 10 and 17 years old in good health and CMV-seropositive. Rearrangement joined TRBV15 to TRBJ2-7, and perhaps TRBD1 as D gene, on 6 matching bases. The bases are TGTGCCACCAGCAGGTGGGACAACTCCTACGAGCAGTACTTC. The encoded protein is CATSRWDNSYEQYF.